This is a list of T cell receptor beta chains from one sample in a study of cytomegalovirus exposure and HLA in healthy donors. Assay: immunoSEQ multiplex PCR; the TCRdb copy retains only in-frame clones and omits some. The table shows some 170,000 clones, with around 85% occurring only once. What was sequenced was PBMCs. These receptors were collected from a woman younger than 45 in good health and CMV-seronegative. CDR3s include the opening cysteine and the closing phenylalanine or tryptophan. Fields, in order: clone size, V gene, J gene, D gene, CDR3 DNA, CDR3 protein. The D gene is left open where the match is weak. Clone size appears in some rows only: once, few, many, or a class for an expanded clone.

size: .; V: TRBV19; J: TRBJ2-1; D: TRBD2; DNA: TGTGCCAGTAGCCCTTTAGCGGGGGCAAATGAGCAGTTCTTC; CDR3: CASSPLAGANEQFF
size: .; V: TRBV7-8; J: TRBJ1-1; D: .; DNA: TGTGCCAGCAGCTTAGAAGTCGGCGGCATGAACACTGAAGCTTTCTTT; CDR3: CASSLEVGGMNTEAFF
size: .; V: TRBV6-5; J: TRBJ2-4; D: TRBD1; DNA: TGTGCCAGCAGACTAGACAGGGGGCCAGAAAACATTCAGTACTTC; CDR3: CASRLDRGPENIQYF
size: .; V: TRBV7-9; J: TRBJ1-1; D: TRBD1; DNA: TGTGCCAGCAGCCCAGGACAGGGTTGGACTGAAGCTTTCTTT; CDR3: CASSPGQGWTEAFF
size: .; V: TRBV14; J: TRBJ1-3; D: .; DNA: TGTGCCAGCAGCCGGAGGGGCGGGGGCTCTGGAAACACCATATATTTT; CDR3: CASSRRGGGSGNTIYF
size: .; V: TRBV10-2; J: TRBJ2-7; D: TRBD1; DNA: TGCGCCAGCAGTGAGTCGACAGGGCCCCCCTACGAGCAGTACTTC; CDR3: CASSESTGPPYEQYF
size: .; V: TRBV6-6; J: TRBJ2-6; D: TRBD1; DNA: TGTGCCAGCAGCCGACAGGGGCCTGGGGCCAACGTCCTGACTTTC; CDR3: CASSRQGPGANVLTF
size: once; V: TRBV7-9; J: TRBJ2-2; D: TRBD2; DNA: TGTGCCAGCAGTCTAGCGGGAGGCCCGAACACCGGGGAGCTGTTTTTT; CDR3: CASSLAGGPNTGELFF
size: .; V: TRBV5-1; J: TRBJ1-6; D: TRBD1; DNA: TGCGCCAGCAGACCTGGTGGGACAGGGCCTAGCTCCTATAATTCACCCCTCCACTTT; CDR3: CASRPGGTGPSSYNSPLHF
size: .; V: TRBV29-1; J: TRBJ2-3; D: .; DNA: TGCAGCGTTGATGAGGGTTTCTGGGGCACAGATACGCAGTATTTT; CDR3: CSVDEGFWGTDTQYF
size: .; V: TRBV19; J: TRBJ2-5; D: TRBD2; DNA: TGTGCCAGTAGTCTCCCCGGGACTAGCGGCCAAGAGACCCAGTACTTC; CDR3: CASSLPGTSGQETQYF
size: .; V: TRBV6-1; J: TRBJ2-3; D: .; DNA: TGTGCCAGCAGTCCAACAACTAGCACCCATACGCAGTATTTT; CDR3: CASSPTTSTHTQYF
size: .; V: TRBV11-3; J: TRBJ2-1; D: .; DNA: TGTGCCAGCAGCTCTCAGGCGGGGACCGCCGGCGATGAGCAGTTCTTC; CDR3: CASSSQAGTAGDEQFF
size: .; V: TRBV6-1; J: TRBJ2-6; D: .; DNA: TGTGCCAGCAGTGAGTGGCAGCTCACGGGTGGGGCCAACGTCCTGACTTTC; CDR3: CASSEWQLTGGANVLTF
size: .; V: TRBV10-1; J: TRBJ2-6; D: TRBD2; DNA: TGCGCCAGCAGTGACCCTCGGGGGGCTGGGGCCAACGTCCTGACTTTC; CDR3: CASSDPRGAGANVLTF
size: .; V: TRBV7-9; J: TRBJ2-7; D: .; DNA: TGTGCCAGCAGCTTATCCCCCTCCGGGGCCTACGAGCAGTACTTC; CDR3: CASSLSPSGAYEQYF
size: .; V: TRBV7-8; J: TRBJ2-7; D: TRBD1; DNA: TGTGCCAGCAGCCAAGACAGGGGGCGGGAGCAGTACTTC; CDR3: CASSQDRGREQYF
size: .; V: TRBV5-1; J: TRBJ1-2; D: TRBD1; DNA: TGCGCCAGCAGTTGGGGACAGGGGGCTGGCTACACCTTC; CDR3: CASSWGQGAGYTF
size: .; V: TRBV18; J: TRBJ2-5; D: TRBD2; DNA: TGTGCCAGCTCACTCCAACGGCTAGCGGGAGCCCGGGGGGAGACCCAGTACTTC; CDR3: CASSLQRLAGARGETQYF
size: .; V: TRBV21-1; J: TRBJ2-7; D: .; DNA: TGTGCCAGCAGCACGACTAGCGGGGACTACGAGCAGTACTTC; CDR3: CASSTTSGDYEQYF
size: .; V: TRBV18; J: TRBJ2-1; D: .; DNA: TGTGCCAGCTCACCAGACAGCTCCTACAATGAGCAGTTCTTC; CDR3: CASSPDSSYNEQFF
size: .; V: TRBV7-2; J: TRBJ2-2; D: .; DNA: TGTAAGGGGTCCCCTTTTCGACCCGGGGAGCTGTTTTTT; CDR3: CKGSPFRPGELFF
size: .; V: TRBV28; J: TRBJ1-2; D: .; DNA: TGTGCCAGCAGACTGACAGGCCCCGGCTACACCTTC; CDR3: CASRLTGPGYTF
size: .; V: TRBV5-1; J: TRBJ1-1; D: .; DNA: TGCGCCAGCAGCCCCGGGAGTTTGAACACTGAAGCTTTCTTT; CDR3: CASSPGSLNTEAFF
size: .; V: TRBV10-3; J: TRBJ2-7; D: TRBD2; DNA: TGTGCCATCAGTGAGCTAATGTCGAACTTGGGAGGGTACGAGCAGTACTTC; CDR3: CAISELMSNLGGYEQYF
size: .; V: TRBV19; J: TRBJ2-5; D: .; DNA: TGTGCCAGTAGTGACGGGGTGGAGACCCAGTACTTC; CDR3: CASSDGVETQYF
size: .; V: TRBV13; J: TRBJ1-3; D: TRBD1; DNA: TGTGCCAGCAGCTTAGAAGGGACAGGAGGAAACACCATATATTTT; CDR3: CASSLEGTGGNTIYF
size: few; V: TRBV5-1; J: TRBJ2-6; D: TRBD1; DNA: TGCGCCAGCAGCTTGGGTCTGGGGGACAGGTACTCTGGGGCCAACGTCCTGACTTTC; CDR3: CASSLGLGDRYSGANVLTF
size: .; V: TRBV20-1; J: TRBJ1-2; D: .; DNA: TGTACTATACGTAACTATGGCTACACCTTC; CDR3: CTIRNYGYTF
size: .; V: TRBV30; J: TRBJ2-7; D: TRBD1; DNA: TGTGCCTGGACCCTTGACAGGGGCTACGAGCAGTACTTC; CDR3: CAWTLDRGYEQYF
size: .; V: TRBV19; J: TRBJ2-7; D: TRBD2; DNA: TGTGCCAGTAGTATGGCGGGGACTAGCGGGAACTACGAGCAGTACTTC; CDR3: CASSMAGTSGNYEQYF
size: .; V: TRBV27; J: TRBJ2-7; D: TRBD2; DNA: TGTGCCACTCGGGACTATCACCTCGACGAGCAGTACTTC; CDR3: CATRDYHLDEQYF
size: .; V: TRBV5-1; J: TRBJ2-5; D: .; DNA: TGCGCCAGCAGCTTGGGGCTGTCAGAGACCCAGTACTTC; CDR3: CASSLGLSETQYF
size: .; V: TRBV6-6; J: TRBJ1-1; D: .; DNA: TGTGCCAGCAGTAGGACACTTTACAGGGAAGCTTTCTTT; CDR3: CASSRTLYREAFF
size: .; V: TRBV7-6; J: TRBJ2-7; D: TRBD1; DNA: TGTGCCAGCAGCCCCCGGACAGGGTTTAGCCTCGAGCAGTACTTC; CDR3: CASSPRTGFSLEQYF
size: few; V: TRBV5-6; J: TRBJ2-7; D: .; DNA: TGTGCCAGCAGCTTGGTGGCGGCGGGACTGGAGTACTTC; CDR3: CASSLVAAGLEYF
size: .; V: TRBV6-1; J: TRBJ1-6; D: .; DNA: TGTGCCAGCAGTGGGGAGAGCTCCTATAATTCACCCCTCCACTTT; CDR3: CASSGESSYNSPLHF
size: .; V: TRBV7-9; J: TRBJ2-7; D: TRBD2; DNA: TGTGCCAGCAGCTTAGTCAGTAGCGGGGTTATCTCCTACGAGCAGTACTTC; CDR3: CASSLVSSGVISYEQYF
size: .; V: TRBV15; J: TRBJ1-2; D: .; DNA: TGTGCCACCAGCACGGGACTTCAAAACTATGGCTACACCTTC; CDR3: CATSTGLQNYGYTF
size: .; V: TRBV5-1; J: TRBJ1-3; D: .; DNA: TGCGCCAGCAGCTTGGAGGGGTCCCGCTCTGGAAACACCATATATTTT; CDR3: CASSLEGSRSGNTIYF
size: once; V: TRBV7-9; J: TRBJ1-5; D: .; DNA: TGTGCCAGCAGCCCCGGACAGATCGAAATCCAGCCCCAGCATTTT; CDR3: CASSPGQIEIQPQHF
size: .; V: TRBV18; J: TRBJ1-1; D: TRBD1; DNA: TGTGCCAGCTCACCATCGGAACAGGGGACTGAAGCTTTCTTT; CDR3: CASSPSEQGTEAFF
size: once; V: TRBV7-9; J: TRBJ1-1; D: .; DNA: TGTGCCAGCAGCTTAGCTCAGGGTTGGAACACTGAAGCTTTCTTT; CDR3: CASSLAQGWNTEAFF
size: .; V: TRBV5-1; J: TRBJ2-3; D: TRBD2; DNA: TGCGCCAGCGCCTCCCGGGGGGGCACAGATACGCAGTATTTT; CDR3: CASASRGGTDTQYF
size: .; V: TRBV7-2; J: TRBJ1-2; D: TRBD1; DNA: TGTGCCAGCAGCTTAGGGGGGACAGGGGCTAAGGGCTACACCTTC; CDR3: CASSLGGTGAKGYTF
size: .; V: TRBV7-6; J: TRBJ2-7; D: .; DNA: TGTGCCAGCAGCGACGCGGCGGGCCCCTTGGGATTGAGCGAGCAGTACTTC; CDR3: CASSDAAGPLGLSEQYF
size: .; V: TRBV7-9; J: TRBJ1-2; D: .; DNA: TGTGCCAGCGTCGTCTCCGGGTCGTATGGCTACACCTTC; CDR3: CASVVSGSYGYTF
size: .; V: TRBV11-2; J: TRBJ1-6; D: .; DNA: TGTGCCAGCAGCTTAGTAAGGGACACCTCCATTTCACCCCTCCACTTT; CDR3: CASSLVRDTSISPLHF
size: .; V: TRBV12-5; J: TRBJ1-6; D: .; DNA: TGTGCTAGTGGTTTGGGATCAGGTTCACCCCTCCACTTT; CDR3: CASGLGSGSPLHF
size: .; V: TRBV19; J: TRBJ2-2; D: TRBD1; DNA: TGTGCCAGTAGGGACAGGGATCTTCACGGGGAGCTGTTTTTT; CDR3: CASRDRDLHGELFF